Sequencing of this TCR beta chain was carried out in a study of shared clonotypes between healthy human individuals. Overall study: A donor's plate count was three for CD4 naive and three for CD4 memory; CD8 naive had two and CD8 memory one. Broader study findings: Naive CD4 clonotype sharing across several donors was roughly 5%.

The CDR3 extends over 12 amino acids. Germline V gene lookup returns CDR1 SNHLY and CDR2 FYNNEI. The germline V and J ends were trimmed by 4 bases and 6 bases, with 9 bases remaining between them. With respect to this clone: What it recognizes is unknown.

Every immunoSEQ plate was one replicate of a subset's evenly spread DNA. Clones were read by immunoSEQ multiplex PCR, and TCRdb kept only the in-frame ones, dropping some. The table has roughly 1.4 million clones, roughly 98.5% seen once. The clonotype comes from a man aged 30 to 45 in good health. The specimen was naive CD4+ T cells sorted from blood. The subset denotes: CD45RA+ positively selected. The V call is TRBV2, the J call TRBJ1-2; the D is unclear. The CDR3: CASSAGRDGYTF. In DNA form, the CDR3 reads TGTGCCAGCAGTGCCGGAAGGGATGGCTACACCTTC.